Shown below are 25 T cell receptor beta chains from a single sample sequenced in a study of shared clonotypes between healthy human individuals. The table came from immunoSEQ multiplex PCR; TCRdb's copy has only in-frame clones and leaves some out. The data contain about 2 million clones, roughly 96% of them singletons. Sequences were obtained from naive CD4+ T cells sorted from blood. Subset noted: CD45RA+ positively selected. These receptors came from a man aged 18 to 29 in good health.

The chain has TRBV4-1 and TRBJ2-5, with D hard to call. Trimming left V 4 bases short and J 5 bases short, with 11 bases between. CDR3 length equals 13 residues. The germline CDR1 and CDR2 sequences are MGHRA and YSYEKL. The CDR3 sequence: CASSRQTWETQYF. CDR3 nucleotide sequence: TGCGCCAGCAGCCGCCAAACATGGGAGACCCAGTACTTC.

The chain combines TRBV10-2 with TRBJ1-6, with TRBD1 identical over 7 bases. J lost 10 bases, V lost 6 bases, and 3 bases had no gene match. Germline V gives CDR1 WSHSY, CDR2 SAAADI. There are 12 residues in the CDR3. CDR3 region: CASRTGTSPLHF. The CDR3 region has the DNA TGCGCCAGCAGGACAGGGACCTCACCCCTCCACTTT.

The V gene is TRBV6-6, the J gene TRBJ2-3; D gene ambiguous. Trimming removed 5 bases from V and 1 base from J, with 16 bases in between. Germline V lookup: CDR1 MNHNY, CDR2 SVGAGI (reference sequence). This CDR3 is 16 amino acids long. The CDR3 DNA reads as TGTGCCAGCAGTCCCCCCTCAGCTCAAGGCACAGATACGCAGTATTTT. This sequence encodes CASSPPSAQGTDTQYF.

V gene TRBV30 combines with J gene TRBJ2-7; D is unclear. CDR1 is GTSNPN, CDR2 SVGIG, per germline (reference sequence). This CDR3 is 13 amino acids long. V lost 2 bases to trimming and J lost 3 bases, with 11 bases between them. CDR3 sequence (DNA): TGTGCCTGGAGTAAACCGGTTTACTACGAGCAGTACTTC. Its translation: CAWSKPVYYEQYF. The complete variable domain, with remaining parts taken from reference TRBV30 and TRBJ2-7, reads SQTIHQWPATLVQPVGSPLSLECTVEGTSNPNLYWYRQAAGRGLQLLFYSVGIGQISSEVPQNLSASRPQDRQFILSSKKLLLSDSGFYLCAWSKPVYYEQYFGPGTRLTVT.

This chain joins TRBV6-5 and TRBJ1-6, with D tentatively TRBD1 (5 bases). V dropped 5 bases and J dropped 4 bases, with 9 bases sitting between them. The CDR3 totals 14 residues. The V gene's germline CDR1 is MNHEY and CDR2 SVGAGI. CDR3 protein: CASSQGTYNSPLHF. The CDR3 DNA follows: TGTGCCAGCAGTCAGGGAACATATAATTCACCCCTCCACTTT.

The chain joins TRBV28 to TRBJ2-3; TRBD2 matches at 8 bases. This CDR3 comprises 14 residues. CDR1 is MDHEN, CDR2 SYDVKM, per germline. Unmatched junction bases numbered 5, after V lost 3 bases and J lost 6 bases. CDR3 amino acids: CASSLSRGRDTQYF. The CDR3 DNA sequence: TGTGCCAGCAGTTTGAGTCGCGGGAGGGATACGCAGTATTTT.

The V call is TRBV4-3, the J call TRBJ2-4; unclear D gene. The V and J ends lost 1 base and 8 bases respectively, with 9 bases between them. Germline-derived CDR1 and CDR2 are LGHNA and YSLEER. This CDR3 is built from 13 residues. The CDR3 spells CASSQAIRDIQYF. DNA for the CDR3: TGCGCCAGCAGCCAAGCGATAAGGGACATTCAGTACTTC.

The chain is built from TRBV7-9 and TRBJ2-5; tentatively, D is TRBD1 (6 bases). The germline V and J ends were trimmed by 5 bases and 5 bases, with 18 bases remaining between them. Germline CDR1 reads SEHNR; CDR2 reads FQNEAQ (reference sequence). CDR3 length equals 15 residues. The DNA of the CDR3 is TGTGCCAGCAGCGTAAGCAGACAGGCTAGGGAGACCCAGTACTTC. Encoded protein: CASSVSRQARETQYF.

CDR3 in amino acids: CASSWGTSGFFNEQFF. CDR3 nucleotides: TGCGCCAGCAGCTGGGGGACTAGCGGCTTTTTCAATGAGCAGTTCTTC. The V call is TRBV5-1, the J call TRBJ2-1; 11 nucleotides align to TRBD2. Germline CDR1 is SGHRS and CDR2 is YFSETQ. J lost 6 bases, V lost 3 bases, and 8 bases had no gene match. This CDR3 has 16 amino acids.

Details on this clone: Other nucleotide sequences from this sample produce the same CDR3. The rearrangement joins TRBV7-2 to TRBJ1-4; 7 positions match TRBD1. J lost 5 bases, V lost 5 bases, and 5 bases had no gene match. This CDR3 comprises 14 residues. CDR1 SGHTA and CDR2 FQGNSA come from the germline V gene. CDR3 amino acids: CASSRDSLNEKLFF. CDR3 DNA: TGTGCCAGCAGCCGGGACAGCCTGAATGAAAAACTGTTTTTT. Full variable domain (missing parts from reference TRBV7-2 and TRBJ1-4): GAGVSQSPSNKVTEKGKDVELRCDPISGHTALYWYRQSLGQGLEFLIYFQGNSAPDKSGLPSDRFSAERTGGSVSTLTIQRTQQEDSAVYLCASSRDSLNEKLFFGSGTQLSVL.

The J gene is TRBJ1-6, the V gene TRBV6-5, with D hard to call. Trimming took off 7 bases at V and 1 base at J, with 5 bases between the two ends. This CDR3 comprises 13 residues. CDR1 and CDR2 (germline): MNHEY, SVGAGI. The chain's CDR3 is CASTQSYNSPLHF. The CDR3 DNA is TGTGCCAGCACCCAGTCCTATAATTCACCCCTCCACTTT.

The chain couples TRBV5-8 to TRBJ1-3; D call uncertain. The CDR3 sequence is 14 residues long. CDR1 is SGHTS and CDR2 is YDEGEE in the germline V gene. V lost 4 bases to trimming and J lost 0 bases, with 8 bases between them. The CDR3 region has the DNA TGTGCCAGCAGCCGTGAACCCTCTGGAAACACCATATATTTT. Its translation: CASSREPSGNTIYF.

This clone came up a few times. This chain links TRBV21-1 with TRBJ1-5; the table's D gene call, TRBD1, was not cross checked with the DNA. TRBV21-1 is deemed a pseudogene. The CDR3 covers 20 residues. CDR3 sequence: CASSNHSPGQGVFLNQPQHF. The DNA of the CDR3 is TGTGCCAGCAGCAACCACTCTCCGGGACAGGGGGTATTTCTCAATCAGCCCCAGCATTTT.

The genes are TRBV15 and TRBJ2-3; D possibly corresponds to TRBD1 (5 bases). Germline values: CDR1 LNHNV, CDR2 YYDKDF (reference sequence). Between the trimmed V and J ends, which lost 1 base and 5 bases, there was a span of 10 bases. The CDR3 runs 14 residues. In nucleotides, the CDR3 is TGTGCCACCAGCAGAGGGGGCGTTCAAGATACGCAGTATTTT. Translation gives CATSRGGVQDTQYF.

The rearrangement uses TRBV18 and TRBJ2-2, with D maybe TRBD2 (6 bases). V dropped 3 bases and J dropped 2 bases, with 13 bases sitting between them. The CDR3 has 16 amino acids. Germline V lookup: CDR1 KGHSH, CDR2 LQKENI. CDR3 nucleotide sequence: TGTGCCAGCTCACCGGAGCGGGTCCTAAACACCGGGGAGCTGTTTTTT. The encoded protein is CASSPERVLNTGELFF. Combining the CDR3 with reference TRBV18 and TRBJ2-2 gives the whole variable domain NAGVMQNPRHLVRRRGQEARLRCSPMKGHSHVYWYRQLPEEGLKFMVYLQKENIIDESGMPKERFSAEFPKEGPSILRIQQVVRGDSAAYFCASSPERVLNTGELFFGEGSRLTVL.

The chain links TRBV7-9 to TRBJ2-5; TRBD2 matches 7 bases. Germline CDR1 is SEHNR and CDR2 is FQNEAQ (reference sequence). CDR3 size: 15 residues. J was trimmed by 1 base and V by 6 bases; bases with no gene match: 8. CDR3 protein: CASRSPWGGQETQYF. The CDR3 DNA reads as TGTGCCAGCAGGTCCCCATGGGGGGGCCAAGAGACCCAGTACTTC.

This clone was detected only once. J is TRBJ2-1 and V is TRBV25-1; 10 positions match TRBD2. The germline V gene has CDR1 MGHDK and CDR2 SYGVNS. With V trimmed by 1 base and J by 8 bases, 5 bases remained unmatched. The CDR3 has 15 amino acids. CDR3 in amino acids: CASSESLAGLYEQFF. The CDR3 DNA follows: TGTGCCAGCAGTGAATCACTAGCGGGGCTCTATGAGCAGTTCTTC.

This clone was seen only once. This chain uses TRBV4-1 with TRBJ2-1; 8 bases line up with TRBD2. V shed 1 base, J shed 0 bases, and the junction held 8 bases outside the gene matches. Per germline, CDR1 MGHRA and CDR2 YSYEKL. This CDR3 contains 18 residues. CDR3 region: CASSQAAGAFSSYNEQFF. CDR3 sequence (DNA): TGCGCCAGCAGCCAAGCAGCGGGGGCCTTTAGCTCCTACAATGAGCAGTTCTTC.

The chain has TRBV5-1 and TRBJ2-5; TRBD2 is a possible D gene (6 bases). The CDR3 has 13 amino acids. Germline CDR1 SGHRS, CDR2 YFSETQ. V was trimmed by 8 bases and J by 4 bases, leaving 15 bases between them. The CDR3 DNA sequence: TGCGCCAGTGTCGGGGGATCGTCAGAGACCCAGTACTTC. It encodes CASVGGSSETQYF.

The gene calls are TRBV6-1 and TRBJ1-1, with 9 bases aligning to TRBD1. The J segment lost 4 bases and the V segment lost 8 bases, leaving 11 bases of the junction unmatched. The CDR3 totals 15 residues. The germline V gene encodes CDR1 MNHNS and CDR2 SASEGT. The CDR3 region has the DNA TGTGCCAGCGGGTCCACGGGACAGGGTGCCACTGAAGCTTTCTTT. It specifies CASGSTGQGATEAFF.

The chain couples TRBV28 to TRBJ1-5, with D maybe TRBD1 (6 bases). V dropped 6 bases and J dropped 10 bases, with 25 bases sitting between them. This CDR3 has 16 residues. CDR1 is MDHEN and CDR2 is SYDVKM in the germline V gene. The chain's CDR3 is CASSEQGGGLIRPQHF. The CDR3 region has the DNA TGTGCCAGCAGCGAACAGGGAGGGGGGTTAATCAGACCCCAGCATTTT.

The J gene is TRBJ2-3, the V gene TRBV7-2, with D possibly matching TRBD2 (6 bases). Germline V gene lookup returns CDR1 SGHTA and CDR2 FQGNSA. Trimming removed 4 bases from V and 0 bases from J, with 11 bases in between. The CDR3 length is 15 residues. The CDR3 DNA is TGTGCCAGCAGCTCGGGACTTTCTAGCACAGATACGCAGTATTTT. This sequence encodes CASSSGLSSTDTQYF. The full variable domain, rest sourced from reference TRBV7-2 and TRBJ2-3, is GAGVSQSPSNKVTEKGKDVELRCDPISGHTALYWYRQSLGQGLEFLIYFQGNSAPDKSGLPSDRFSAERTGGSVSTLTIQRTQQEDSAVYLCASSSGLSSTDTQYFGPGTRLTVL.

Note on this clone: Other nucleotide sequences from this sample produce the same CDR3. The V call is TRBV5-1, the J call TRBJ2-7, with 11 bases matching TRBD2. J lost 4 bases, V lost 1 base, and 1 base had no gene match. CDR3 size: 14 residues. Germline V gene data show CDR1 as SGHRS and CDR2 as YFSETQ. CDR3 sequence (DNA): TGCGCCAGCAGCTTGACTAGCGGGGGATACGAGCAGTACTTC. This encodes CASSLTSGGYEQYF.

The chain carries TRBV5-1 and TRBJ2-7; either TRBD1 or TRBD2 may fit D (5 bases each). Germline V gene sequence: CDR1 SGHRS, CDR2 YFSETQ. Trimming took off 2 bases at V and 6 bases at J, with 9 bases between the two ends. The CDR3 is 12 residues long. The CDR3 sequence: CASSFEGTEQYF. The CDR3 DNA reads TGCGCCAGCAGCTTTGAAGGGACCGAGCAGTACTTC.

Comments on this clone: A junction end diverges from the germline sequence, so it may reflect a read error. This chain connects TRBV6-5 to TRBJ2-1; 8 nucleotides line up with TRBD2. Germline loops: CDR1 MNHEY, CDR2 SVGAGI. This CDR3 comprises 12 residues. The CDR3 DNA is TGTGCCAGCGGGGATAGCGGGAATGGGCAGTTCTTC. Residues: CASGDSGNGQFF.